A single sample gave rise to the 9 T cell receptor beta chains below, sequenced in a study of control samples from healthy donors and cancer patients. This table comes from immunoSEQ multiplex PCR, and its TCRdb copy is limited to in-frame clones, with some not included. The sample lists 200,000 or so clones, 85% to 95% occurring once. Sequenced sample: blood. These receptors all stem from a man aged 50-60 years in good health.

This clone occurred a few times. The V and J genes are TRBV10-3 and TRBJ2-2; 10 nucleotides agree with TRBD1. Germline CDR1 reads ENHRY; CDR2 reads SYGVKD. The CDR3 covers 14 residues. The junction had 4 bases not matched to a gene; V was cut back by 3 bases and J by 9 bases. The CDR3 loop is CAISDGQGDRELFF. As DNA, the CDR3 is TGTGCCATCAGTGACGGACAGGGGGATAGGGAGCTGTTTTTT.

The chain combines TRBV28 with TRBJ1-2; TRBD1 is a possible D gene (6 bases). CDR1 and CDR2 (germline): MDHEN, SYDVKM. The CDR3 spans 16 residues. Trimming shortened V by 5 bases and J by 6 bases, and 22 bases separated the two germline ends. CDR3 sequence reads: CASSILTKTGGNGYTF. Here the CDR3 DNA reads TGTGCCAGCAGTATACTCACAAAGACAGGTGGAAATGGCTACACCTTC.

V usage is TRBV20-1 and J usage is TRBJ1-1; D is ambiguous. The CDR3 extends over 11 amino acids. Germline CDR1 reads DFQATT; CDR2 reads SNEGSKA (reference sequence). V was cut by 7 bases and J by 2 bases, with 8 bases left in between. CDR3 nucleotides: TGCAGTGGTAGTCTTAACACTGAAGCTTTCTTT. Translated, it gives CSGSLNTEAFF.

The chain uses TRBV5-1 and TRBJ2-3; D remains unclear. This CDR3 spans 13 amino acids. Germline V gene data show CDR1 as SGHRS and CDR2 as YFSETQ. The V end was cut by 2 bases, the J end by 6 bases, with 10 bases between. DNA for the CDR3: TGCGCCAGCAGCTTCGACATCCAGGATACGCAGTATTTT. Translating gives CASSFDIQDTQYF.

This clone was seen a few times. The chain links TRBV7-9 to TRBJ2-5; the match to TRBD2 covers 13 bases. The germline gives CDR1 SEHNR, CDR2 FQNEAQ (reference sequence). The CDR3 length is 17 residues. The J segment lost 5 bases and the V segment lost 0 bases, leaving 6 bases of the junction unmatched. CDR3 amino acids: CASSLAGTSGVRETQYF. The CDR3 DNA reads as TGTGCCAGCAGCTTAGCGGGGACTAGCGGGGTCCGGGAGACCCAGTACTTC.

The chain recombines TRBV7-9 with TRBJ1-1; D remains ambiguous. The CDR3 loop spans 13 amino acids. The germline V gene has CDR1 SEHNR and CDR2 FQNEAQ (reference sequence). The germline V and J ends were trimmed by 1 base and 4 bases, with 7 bases remaining between them. The CDR3 nucleotides are TGTGCCAGCAGCTTAGACGGTTTCACTGAAGCTTTCTTT. It codes for CASSLDGFTEAFF.

The rearrangement joins TRBV27 to TRBJ1-5, with a weak D call TRBD1 (5 bases). Trimming shortened V by 2 bases and J by 2 bases, and 16 bases separated the two germline ends. Germline V gene lookup returns CDR1 MNHEY and CDR2 SMNVEV (reference sequence). The CDR3 extends over 17 amino acids. The CDR3 bases are TGTGCCAGCAGTTTAATGGGGTCGGGGGTTCGCAATCAGCCCCAGCATTTT. Translation gives CASSLMGSGVRNQPQHF.

The chain combines TRBV28 with TRBJ1-6; D call uncertain. Germline V gene data show CDR1 as MDHEN and CDR2 as SYDVKM. CDR3 length: 16 amino acids. V was trimmed by 6 bases and J by 6 bases, leaving 18 bases between them. The CDR3 is CASSAAGMGINSPLHF. The CDR3 nucleotides are TGTGCCAGCAGCGCCGCGGGGATGGGGATTAATTCACCCCTCCACTTT.

The V gene is TRBV18, the J gene TRBJ2-3; 7 bases fit TRBD1. The CDR3 has 14 amino acids. V was clipped by 3 bases and J by 5 bases; unmatched bases: 5. The germline V gene has CDR1 KGHSH and CDR2 LQKENI. Here the CDR3 reads CASSPDRVGDTQYF. The CDR3 nucleotides are TGTGCCAGCTCACCCGACAGGGTCGGAGATACGCAGTATTTT.